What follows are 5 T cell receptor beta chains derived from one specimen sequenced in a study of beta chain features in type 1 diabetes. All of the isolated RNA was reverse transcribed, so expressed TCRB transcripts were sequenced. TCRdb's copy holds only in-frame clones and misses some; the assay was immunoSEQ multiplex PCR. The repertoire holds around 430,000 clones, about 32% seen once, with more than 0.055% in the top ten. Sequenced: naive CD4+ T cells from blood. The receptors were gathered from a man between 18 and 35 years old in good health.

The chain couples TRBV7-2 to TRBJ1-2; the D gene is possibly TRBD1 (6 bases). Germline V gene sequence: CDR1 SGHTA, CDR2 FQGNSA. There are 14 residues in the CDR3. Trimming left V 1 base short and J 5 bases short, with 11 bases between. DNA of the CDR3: TGTGCCAGCAGCTTAGGCGCCAGGGGATATGGCTACACCTTC. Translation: CASSLGARGYGYTF.

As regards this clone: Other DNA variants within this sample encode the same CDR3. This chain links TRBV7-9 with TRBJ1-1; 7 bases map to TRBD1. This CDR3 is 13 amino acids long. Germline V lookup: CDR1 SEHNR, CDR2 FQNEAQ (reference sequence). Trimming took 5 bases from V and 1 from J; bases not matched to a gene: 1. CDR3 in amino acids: CASSRTGNTEAFF. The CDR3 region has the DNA TGTGCCAGCAGCCGGACAGGGAACACTGAAGCTTTCTTT.

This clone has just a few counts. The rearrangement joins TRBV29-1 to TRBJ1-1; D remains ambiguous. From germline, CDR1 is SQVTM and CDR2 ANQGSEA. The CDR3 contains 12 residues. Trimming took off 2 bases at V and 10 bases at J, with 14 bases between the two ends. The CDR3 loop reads CSVETPSNRAFF. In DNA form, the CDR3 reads TGCAGCGTTGAAACGCCGAGCAATAGAGCTTTCTTT.

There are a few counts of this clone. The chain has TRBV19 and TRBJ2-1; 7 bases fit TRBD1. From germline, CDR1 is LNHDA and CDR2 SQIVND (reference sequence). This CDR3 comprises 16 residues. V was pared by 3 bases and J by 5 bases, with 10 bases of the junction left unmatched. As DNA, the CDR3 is TGTGCCAGTAGTATCTGGGACAGTACAGAGGACAATGAGCAGTTCTTC. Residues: CASSIWDSTEDNEQFF. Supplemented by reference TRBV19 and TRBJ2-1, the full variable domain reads DGGITQSPKYLFRKEGQNVTLSCEQNLNHDAMYWYRQDPGQGLRLIYYSQIVNDFQKGDIAEGYSVSREKKESFPLTVTSAQKNPTAFYLCASSIWDSTEDNEQFFGPGTRLTVL.

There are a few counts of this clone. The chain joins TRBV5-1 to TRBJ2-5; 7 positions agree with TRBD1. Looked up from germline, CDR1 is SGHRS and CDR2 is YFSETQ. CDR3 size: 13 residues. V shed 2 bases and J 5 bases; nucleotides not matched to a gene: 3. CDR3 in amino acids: CASSFTGDETQYF. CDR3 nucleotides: TGCGCCAGCAGCTTCACAGGGGACGAGACCCAGTACTTC.